This TCR beta chain was sequenced during a study of a mutant IDH1 vaccine in newly diagnosed glioma. Study as a whole: Treated patients had a mean age of 40.4 years and an approximately 62% male, 37.5% female split. Previous treatment comprised radiotherapy, temozolomide, or both, mostly both. General study points: Apparently unrelated to pseudoprogression were changes in the top peripheral T cell clonotypes. Vaccine-induced immune responses occurred in more than 80% of patients.

Here immunoSEQ multiplex PCR was the method, and the copy in TCRdb shows in-frame clones only, minus some. This table has tens of thousands of clones, 85% to 90% appearing once. Concerning this clone: Its antigen is as yet unknown.

The time point: week 47, end of study. Vaccine doses each comprised 300 ug of mutant IDH1 20-mer peptide, with topical imiquimod. The length of the CDR3 is 18 residues. Trimming took 4 bases from V and 1 from J; bases not matched to a gene: 15. Looked up from germline, CDR1 is SGHDN and CDR2 is FVKESK. The starting material was PBMCs, obtained from a glioma patient whose treatment included an IDH1 peptide vaccine. The rearrangement uses TRBV14 and TRBJ2-5; 7 nucleotides line up with TRBD1. This TCR was recovered from a woman aged 25 to 39 with glioma. The CDR3 sequence is CASSRSQAWDSLQETQYF. The CDR3 DNA follows: TGTGCCAGCAGCCGAAGCCAGGCTTGGGACAGCCTCCAAGAGACCCAGTACTTC.